This T cell receptor beta chain stems from a study of technical replicates of blood from several donors. This table comes from immunoSEQ multiplex PCR, and its TCRdb copy is limited to in-frame clones, with some not included. Counted here are about 97,000 clones, about 95% occurring once; the ten biggest clones make up less than 0.35%. Deletions cut 5 bases from V and 2 bases from J, with 13 bases between. The CDR3 loop spans 15 amino acids. CDR1 and CDR2 (germline): MNHEY, SMNVEV (reference sequence). The chain combines TRBV27 with TRBJ2-1; D may be TRBD2 (6 bases). The sequenced sample was T cells isolated from PBMCs. The source is a human donor in good health. CDR3 nucleotides: TGTGCCAGCAGTCTATGGAGGGCCCCCTACAATGAGCAGTTCTTC. It is translated as CASSLWRAPYNEQFF.